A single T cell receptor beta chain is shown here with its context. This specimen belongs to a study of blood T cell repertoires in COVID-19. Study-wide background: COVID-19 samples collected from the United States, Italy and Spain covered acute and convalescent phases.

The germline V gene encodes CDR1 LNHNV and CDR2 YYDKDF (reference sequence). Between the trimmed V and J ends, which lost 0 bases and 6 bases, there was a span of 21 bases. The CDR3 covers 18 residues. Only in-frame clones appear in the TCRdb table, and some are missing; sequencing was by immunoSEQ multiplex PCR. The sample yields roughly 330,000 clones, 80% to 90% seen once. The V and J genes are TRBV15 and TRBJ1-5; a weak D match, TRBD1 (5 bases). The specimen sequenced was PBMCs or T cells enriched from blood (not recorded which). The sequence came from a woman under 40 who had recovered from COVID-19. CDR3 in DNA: TGTGCCACCAGCAGAGATCCCCTCGCCGGGGGTGTTAGTCAGCCCCAGCATTTT. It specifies CATSRDPLAGGVSQPQHF.